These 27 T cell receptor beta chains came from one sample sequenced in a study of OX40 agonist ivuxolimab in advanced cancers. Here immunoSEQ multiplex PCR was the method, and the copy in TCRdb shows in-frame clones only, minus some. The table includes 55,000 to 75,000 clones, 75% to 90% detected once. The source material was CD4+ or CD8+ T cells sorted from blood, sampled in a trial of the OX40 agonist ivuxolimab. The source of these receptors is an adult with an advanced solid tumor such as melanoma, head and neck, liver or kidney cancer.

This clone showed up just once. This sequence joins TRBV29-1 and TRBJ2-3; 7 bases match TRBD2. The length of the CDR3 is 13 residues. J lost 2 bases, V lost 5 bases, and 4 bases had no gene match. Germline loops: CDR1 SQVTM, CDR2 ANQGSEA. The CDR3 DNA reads TGCAGCGTTACTGCGGGGGACACAGATACGCAGTATTTT. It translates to CSVTAGDTDTQYF.

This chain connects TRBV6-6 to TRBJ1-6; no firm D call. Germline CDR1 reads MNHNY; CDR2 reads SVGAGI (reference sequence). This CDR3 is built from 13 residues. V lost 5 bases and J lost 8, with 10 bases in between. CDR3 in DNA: TGTGCCAGCAGTCTCTCTTCAGATTCACCCCTCCACTTT. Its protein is CASSLSSDSPLHF.

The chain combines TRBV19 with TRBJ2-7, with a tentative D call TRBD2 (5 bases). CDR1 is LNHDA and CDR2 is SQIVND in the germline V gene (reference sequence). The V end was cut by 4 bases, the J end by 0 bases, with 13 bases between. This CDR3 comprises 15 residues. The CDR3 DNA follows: TGTGCCAGTAGTAGCGGTGGAGCGGACTCCTACGAGCAGTACTTC. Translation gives CASSSGGADSYEQYF.

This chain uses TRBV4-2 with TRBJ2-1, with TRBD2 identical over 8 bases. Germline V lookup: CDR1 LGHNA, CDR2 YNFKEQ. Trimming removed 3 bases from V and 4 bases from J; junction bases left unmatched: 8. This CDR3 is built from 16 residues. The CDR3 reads CASSQEVSGIYNEQFF. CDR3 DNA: TGTGCCAGCAGCCAGGAAGTTAGCGGGATATACAATGAGCAGTTCTTC.

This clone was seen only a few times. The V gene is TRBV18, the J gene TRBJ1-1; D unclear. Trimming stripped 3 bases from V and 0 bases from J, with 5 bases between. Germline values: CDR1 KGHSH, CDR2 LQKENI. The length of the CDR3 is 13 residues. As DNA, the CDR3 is TGTGCCAGCTCACCGACGGTGAACACTGAAGCTTTCTTT. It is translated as CASSPTVNTEAFF.

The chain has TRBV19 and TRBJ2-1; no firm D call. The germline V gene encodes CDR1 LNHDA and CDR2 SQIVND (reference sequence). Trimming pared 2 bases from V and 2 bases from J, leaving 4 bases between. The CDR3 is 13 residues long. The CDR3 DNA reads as TGTGCCAGTAGTATATCTACCTACAATGAGCAGTTCTTC. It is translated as CASSISTYNEQFF.

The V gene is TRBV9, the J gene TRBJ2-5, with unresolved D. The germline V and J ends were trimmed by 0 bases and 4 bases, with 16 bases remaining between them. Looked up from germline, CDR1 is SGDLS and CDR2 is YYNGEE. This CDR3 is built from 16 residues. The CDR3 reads CASSVEPRASGETQYF. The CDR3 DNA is TGTGCCAGCAGCGTAGAGCCCCGGGCTTCGGGAGAGACCCAGTACTTC.

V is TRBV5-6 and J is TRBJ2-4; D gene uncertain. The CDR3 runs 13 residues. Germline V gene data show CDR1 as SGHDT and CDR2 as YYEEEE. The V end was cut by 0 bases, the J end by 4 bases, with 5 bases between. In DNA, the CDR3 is TGTGCCAGCAGCTTGGGGCAGAAAAACATTCAGTACTTC. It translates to CASSLGQKNIQYF.

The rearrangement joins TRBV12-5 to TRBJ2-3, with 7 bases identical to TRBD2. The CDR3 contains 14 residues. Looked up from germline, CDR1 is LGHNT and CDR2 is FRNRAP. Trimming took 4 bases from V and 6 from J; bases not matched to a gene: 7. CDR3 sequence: CASGWGGTTDTQYF. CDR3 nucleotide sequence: TGTGCTAGTGGTTGGGGGGGGACTACGGATACGCAGTATTTT.

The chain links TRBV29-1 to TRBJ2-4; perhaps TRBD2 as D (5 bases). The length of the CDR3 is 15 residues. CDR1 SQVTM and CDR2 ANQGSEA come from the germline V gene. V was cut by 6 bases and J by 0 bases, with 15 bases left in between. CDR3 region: CSVIEGFLAKNIQYF. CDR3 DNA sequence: TGCAGCGTCATCGAGGGCTTTTTAGCCAAAAACATTCAGTACTTC.

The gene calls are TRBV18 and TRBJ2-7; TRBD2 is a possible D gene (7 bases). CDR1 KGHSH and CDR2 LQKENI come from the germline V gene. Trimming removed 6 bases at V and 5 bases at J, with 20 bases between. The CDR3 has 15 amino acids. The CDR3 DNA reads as TGTGCCAGCTCCGCCAAGGGGGGGCCGGGGGACGAGCAGTACTTC. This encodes CASSAKGGPGDEQYF.

CDR3 bases: TGTGCCTGGAGCCCGAACAGATATGGCTACACCTTC. It yields the protein CAWSPNRYGYTF. V is TRBV30 and J is TRBJ1-2, with D uncertain. With 3 bases removed from V and 5 bases from J, the gap between germline ends came to 10 bases. Germline V gene data show CDR1 as GTSNPN and CDR2 as SVGIG (reference sequence). CDR3 length: 12 amino acids.

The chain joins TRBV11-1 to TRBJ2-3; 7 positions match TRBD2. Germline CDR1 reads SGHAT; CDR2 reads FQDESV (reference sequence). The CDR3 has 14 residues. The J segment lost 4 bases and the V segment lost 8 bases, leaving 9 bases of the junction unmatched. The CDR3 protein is CASQRDNGADTQYF. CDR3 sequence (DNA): TGTGCCAGCCAGCGGGATAATGGTGCAGATACGCAGTATTTT.

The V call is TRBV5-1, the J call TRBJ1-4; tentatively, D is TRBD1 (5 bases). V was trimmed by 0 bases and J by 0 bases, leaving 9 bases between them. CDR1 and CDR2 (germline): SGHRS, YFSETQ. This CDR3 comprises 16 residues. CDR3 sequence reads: CASSLGQGTTNEKLFF. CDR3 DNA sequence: TGCGCCAGCAGCTTGGGGCAGGGCACAACTAATGAAAAACTGTTTTTT.

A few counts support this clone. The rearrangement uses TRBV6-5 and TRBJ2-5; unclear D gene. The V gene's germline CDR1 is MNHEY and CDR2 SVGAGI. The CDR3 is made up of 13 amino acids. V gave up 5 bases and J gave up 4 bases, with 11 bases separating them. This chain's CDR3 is CASSGPLGETQYF. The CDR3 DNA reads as TGTGCCAGCAGTGGGCCGCTCGGAGAGACCCAGTACTTC.

CDR3 bases: TGTGCCAACCGACAGGGGGTAGGTCAGCCCCAGCATTTT. Translated, it gives CANRQGVGQPQHF. The chain employs TRBV28 and TRBJ1-5; TRBD1 agrees at 9 bases. Trimming at V came to 10 bases and at J to 6 bases, leaving 7 bases not matched to a gene. The CDR3 has 13 amino acids. Germline V gives CDR1 MDHEN, CDR2 SYDVKM. Variable domain in full (rest from reference TRBV28 and TRBJ1-5): DVKVTQSSRYLVKRTGEKVFLECVQDMDHENMFWYRQDPGLGLRLIYFSYDVKMKEKGDIPEGYSVSREKKERFSLILESASTNQTSMYLCANRQGVGQPQHFGDGTRLSIL.

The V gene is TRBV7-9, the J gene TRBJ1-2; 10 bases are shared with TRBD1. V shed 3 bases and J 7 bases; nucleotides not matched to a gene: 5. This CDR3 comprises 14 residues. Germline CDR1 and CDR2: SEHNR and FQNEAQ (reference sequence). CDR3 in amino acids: CASSFDRGQGGYTF. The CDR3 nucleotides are TGTGCCAGCAGCTTCGACAGGGGGCAAGGTGGCTACACCTTC.

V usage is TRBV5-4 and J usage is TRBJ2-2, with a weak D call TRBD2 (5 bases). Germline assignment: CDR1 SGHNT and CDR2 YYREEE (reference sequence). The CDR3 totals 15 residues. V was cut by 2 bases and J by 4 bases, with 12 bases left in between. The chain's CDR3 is CASSFIRGFTGELFF. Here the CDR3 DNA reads TGTGCCAGCAGCTTCATCCGGGGATTCACCGGGGAGCTGTTTTTT. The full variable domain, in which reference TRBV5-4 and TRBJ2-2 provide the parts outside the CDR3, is ETGVTQSPTHLIKTRGQQVTLRCSSQSGHNTVSWYQQALGQGPQFIFQYYREEENGRGNFPPRFSGLQFPNYSSELNVNALELDDSALYLCASSFIRGFTGELFFGEGSRLTVL.

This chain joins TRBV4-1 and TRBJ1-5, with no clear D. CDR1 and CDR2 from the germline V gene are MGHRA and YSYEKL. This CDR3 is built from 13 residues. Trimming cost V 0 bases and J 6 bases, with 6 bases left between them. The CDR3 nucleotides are TGCGCCAGCAGCCAAGATCGGGCTCAGCCCCAGCATTTT. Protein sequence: CASSQDRAQPQHF.

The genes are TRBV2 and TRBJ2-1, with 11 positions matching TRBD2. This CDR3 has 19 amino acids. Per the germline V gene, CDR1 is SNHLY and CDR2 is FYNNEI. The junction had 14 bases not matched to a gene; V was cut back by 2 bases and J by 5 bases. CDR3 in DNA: TGTGCCAGCAGTGAATGGCGGACTAGCGGGCCAAAACTTAACAATGAGCAGTTCTTC. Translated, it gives CASSEWRTSGPKLNNEQFF.

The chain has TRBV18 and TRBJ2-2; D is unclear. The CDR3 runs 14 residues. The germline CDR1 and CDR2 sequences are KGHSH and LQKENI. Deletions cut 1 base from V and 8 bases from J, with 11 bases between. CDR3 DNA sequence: TGTGCCAGCTCACCACGGGCCCCCGTAGGGGAGCTGTTTTTT. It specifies CASSPRAPVGELFF.

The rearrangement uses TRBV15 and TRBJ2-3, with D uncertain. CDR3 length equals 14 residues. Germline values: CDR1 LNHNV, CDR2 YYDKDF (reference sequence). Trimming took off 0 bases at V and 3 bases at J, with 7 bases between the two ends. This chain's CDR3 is CATSRDLGTDTQYF. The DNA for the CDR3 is TGTGCCACCAGCAGAGATTTAGGGACAGATACGCAGTATTTT.

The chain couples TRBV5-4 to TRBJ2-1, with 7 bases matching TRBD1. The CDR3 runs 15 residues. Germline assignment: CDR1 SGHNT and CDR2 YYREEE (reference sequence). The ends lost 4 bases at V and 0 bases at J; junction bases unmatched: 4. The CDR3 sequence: CASSPRQGSYNEQFF. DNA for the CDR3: TGTGCCAGCAGCCCGAGACAGGGCTCCTACAATGAGCAGTTCTTC. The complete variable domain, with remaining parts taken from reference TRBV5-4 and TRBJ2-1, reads ETGVTQSPTHLIKTRGQQVTLRCSSQSGHNTVSWYQQALGQGPQFIFQYYREEENGRGNFPPRFSGLQFPNYSSELNVNALELDDSALYLCASSPRQGSYNEQFFGPGTRLTVL.

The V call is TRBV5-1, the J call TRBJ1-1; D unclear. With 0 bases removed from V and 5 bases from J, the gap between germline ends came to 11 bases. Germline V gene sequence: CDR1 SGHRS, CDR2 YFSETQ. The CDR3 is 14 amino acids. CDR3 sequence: CASSLAYSGTEAFF. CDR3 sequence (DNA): TGCGCCAGCAGCTTGGCTTATTCAGGAACTGAAGCTTTCTTT.

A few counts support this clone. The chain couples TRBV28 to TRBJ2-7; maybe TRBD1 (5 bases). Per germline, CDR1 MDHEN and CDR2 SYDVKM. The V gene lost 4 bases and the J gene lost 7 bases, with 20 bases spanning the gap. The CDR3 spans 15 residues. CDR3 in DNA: TGTGCCAGCAGTTGGGGCTTTCACAACCCGAAGGAGCAGTACTTC. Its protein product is CASSWGFHNPKEQYF.

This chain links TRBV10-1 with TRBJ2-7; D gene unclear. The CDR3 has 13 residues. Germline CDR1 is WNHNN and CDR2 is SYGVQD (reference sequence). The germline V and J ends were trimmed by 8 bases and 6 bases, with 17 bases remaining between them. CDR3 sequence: CASLYLLGLEQYF. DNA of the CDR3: TGCGCCAGCCTGTACCTCCTGGGTCTCGAGCAGTACTTC.

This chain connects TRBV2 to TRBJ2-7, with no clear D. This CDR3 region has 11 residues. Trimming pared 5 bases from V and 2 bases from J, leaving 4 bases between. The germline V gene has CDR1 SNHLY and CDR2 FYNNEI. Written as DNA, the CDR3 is TGTGCCAGCAGTCCGACCTACGAGCAGTACTTC. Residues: CASSPTYEQYF.